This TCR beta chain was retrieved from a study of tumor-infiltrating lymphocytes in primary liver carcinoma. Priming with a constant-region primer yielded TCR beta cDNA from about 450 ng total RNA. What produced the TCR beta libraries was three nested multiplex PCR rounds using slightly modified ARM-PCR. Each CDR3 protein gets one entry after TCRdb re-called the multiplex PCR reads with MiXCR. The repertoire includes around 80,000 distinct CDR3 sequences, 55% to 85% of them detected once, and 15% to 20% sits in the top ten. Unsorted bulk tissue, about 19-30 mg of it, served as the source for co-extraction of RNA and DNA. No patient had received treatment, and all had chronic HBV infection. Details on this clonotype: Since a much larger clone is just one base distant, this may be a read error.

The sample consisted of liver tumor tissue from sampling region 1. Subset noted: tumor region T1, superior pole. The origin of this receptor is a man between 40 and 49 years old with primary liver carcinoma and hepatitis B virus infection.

The CDR3, as DNA: TGTGCCAGCAGCTCCAGGGGGCTTCTCAATGAGCAGTTCTTC. Protein sequence: CASSSRGLLNEQFF. V and J are TRBV28 and TRBJ2-1; 8 bases are a match to TRBD1. J was trimmed by 6 bases and V by 6 bases; bases with no gene match: 7. Per the germline V gene, CDR1 is MDHEN and CDR2 is SYDVKM. The CDR3 spans 14 residues.